The clone carrying this T cell receptor beta chain was detected ten times or more. TCRdb independently ran MiXCR on the 5' RACE reads; one entry per CDR3 protein. The table shows about 53,000 distinct CDR3 sequences, with roughly 14% occurring only once. This specimen comes from a study of T cells of healthy individuals. Trimming removed 6 bases from V and 5 bases from J; junction bases left unmatched: 13. The CDR3 sequence is 15 residues long. Germline-derived CDR1 and CDR2 are DFQATT and SNEGSKA (reference sequence). This receptor was obtained from a human donor in good health. The V call is TRBV20-1, the J call TRBJ2-1; 7 nucleotides match TRBD1. The CDR3 DNA reads TGCAGTGCCCTTAGACAGGGTAGGGTCAACAATGAGCAGTTCTTC. Translated, it gives CSALRQGRVNNEQFF.